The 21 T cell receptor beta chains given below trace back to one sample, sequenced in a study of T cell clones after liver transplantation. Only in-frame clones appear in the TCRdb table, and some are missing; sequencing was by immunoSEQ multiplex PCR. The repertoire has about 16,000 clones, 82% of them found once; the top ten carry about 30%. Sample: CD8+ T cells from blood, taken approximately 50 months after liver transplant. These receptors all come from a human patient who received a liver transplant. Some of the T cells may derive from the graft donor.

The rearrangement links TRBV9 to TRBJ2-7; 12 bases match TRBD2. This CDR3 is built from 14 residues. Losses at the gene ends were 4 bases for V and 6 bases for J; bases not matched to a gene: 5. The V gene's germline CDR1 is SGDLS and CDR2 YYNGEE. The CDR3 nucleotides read TGTGCCAGCAGCCTAGCGGGGGGGCCTTTCGAGCAGTACTTC. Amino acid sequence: CASSLAGGPFEQYF.

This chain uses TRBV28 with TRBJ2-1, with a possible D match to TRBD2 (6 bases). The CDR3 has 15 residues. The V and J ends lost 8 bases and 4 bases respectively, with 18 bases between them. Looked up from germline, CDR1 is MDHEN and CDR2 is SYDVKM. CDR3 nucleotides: TGTGCCAGCGGGTTGGAGGGAGCTGTTTACAATGAGCAGTTCTTC. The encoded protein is CASGLEGAVYNEQFF.

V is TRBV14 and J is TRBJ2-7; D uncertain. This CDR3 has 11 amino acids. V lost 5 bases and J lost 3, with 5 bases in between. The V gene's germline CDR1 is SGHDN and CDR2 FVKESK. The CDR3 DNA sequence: TGTGCCAGCAGCTCCCTCTACGAGCAGTACTTC. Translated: CASSSLYEQYF.

CDR3: CASSEWTGSNQPQHF. CDR3 in DNA: TGTGCCAGCAGTGAATGGACAGGTAGCAATCAGCCCCAGCATTTT. V is TRBV2 and J is TRBJ1-5; TRBD1 matches 7 bases. The germline CDR1 and CDR2 sequences are SNHLY and FYNNEI. After removal of 2 bases from V and 0 bases from J, the junction contained 1 base not matched to a gene. This CDR3 region has 15 residues.

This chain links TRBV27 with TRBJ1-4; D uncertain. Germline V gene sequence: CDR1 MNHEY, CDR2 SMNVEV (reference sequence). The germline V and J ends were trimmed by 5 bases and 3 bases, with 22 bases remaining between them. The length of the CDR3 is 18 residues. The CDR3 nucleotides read TGTGCCAGCAGTCCCCGACCTATATACAGATCACCTAATGAAAAACTGTTTTTT. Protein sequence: CASSPRPIYRSPNEKLFF.

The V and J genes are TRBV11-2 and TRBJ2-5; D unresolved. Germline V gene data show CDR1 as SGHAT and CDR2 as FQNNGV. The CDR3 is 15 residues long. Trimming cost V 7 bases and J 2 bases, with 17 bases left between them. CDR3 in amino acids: CASTPTLEDQETQYF. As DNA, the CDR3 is TGTGCCAGCACCCCAACCCTCGAGGATCAAGAGACCCAGTACTTC.

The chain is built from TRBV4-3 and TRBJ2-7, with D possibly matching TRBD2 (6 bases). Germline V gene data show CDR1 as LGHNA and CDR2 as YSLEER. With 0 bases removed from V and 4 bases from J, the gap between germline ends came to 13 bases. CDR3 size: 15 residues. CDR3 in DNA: TGCGCCAGCAGCCAAGACCGCGGGACTTATTACGAGCAGTACTTC. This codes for CASSQDRGTYYEQYF.

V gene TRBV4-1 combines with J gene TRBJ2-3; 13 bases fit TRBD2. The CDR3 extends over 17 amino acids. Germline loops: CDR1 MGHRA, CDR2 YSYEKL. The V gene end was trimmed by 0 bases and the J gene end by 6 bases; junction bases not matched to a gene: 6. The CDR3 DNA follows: TGCGCCAGCAGCCAAGAATTCACTAGCGGGAGGGTTGATACGCAGTATTTT. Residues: CASSQEFTSGRVDTQYF.

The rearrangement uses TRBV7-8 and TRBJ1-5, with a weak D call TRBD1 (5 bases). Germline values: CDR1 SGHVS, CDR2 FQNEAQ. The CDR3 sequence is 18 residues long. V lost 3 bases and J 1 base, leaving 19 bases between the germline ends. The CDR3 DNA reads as TGTGCCAGCAGCTTGCTCCAGGGTGCCGTGGGAAGCAATCAGCCCCAGCATTTT. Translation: CASSLLQGAVGSNQPQHF.

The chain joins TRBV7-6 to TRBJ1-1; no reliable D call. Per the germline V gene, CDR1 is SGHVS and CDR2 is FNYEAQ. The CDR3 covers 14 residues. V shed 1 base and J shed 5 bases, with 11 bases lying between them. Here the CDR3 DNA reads TGTGCCAGCAGCTTAGGCCAGGCGGGGACTGAAGCTTTCTTT. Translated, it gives CASSLGQAGTEAFF.

CDR3: CASSDLGGYGYTF. The CDR3 nucleotides are TGTGCCAGCAGCGATTTAGGGGGCTATGGCTACACCTTC. The genes are TRBV9 and TRBJ1-2, with D possibly TRBD1 on 6 matching bases. The CDR3 contains 13 residues. The ends were cut back, 3 bases at V and 4 bases at J, with 10 bases in the middle. The V gene's germline CDR1 is SGDLS and CDR2 YYNGEE.

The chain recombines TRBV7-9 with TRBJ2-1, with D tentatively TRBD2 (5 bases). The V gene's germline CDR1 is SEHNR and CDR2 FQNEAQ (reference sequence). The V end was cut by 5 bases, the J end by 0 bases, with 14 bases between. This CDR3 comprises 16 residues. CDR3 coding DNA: TGTGCCAGCAGCCCCCGGACGGGGAGCTCCTACAATGAGCAGTTCTTC. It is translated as CASSPRTGSSYNEQFF.

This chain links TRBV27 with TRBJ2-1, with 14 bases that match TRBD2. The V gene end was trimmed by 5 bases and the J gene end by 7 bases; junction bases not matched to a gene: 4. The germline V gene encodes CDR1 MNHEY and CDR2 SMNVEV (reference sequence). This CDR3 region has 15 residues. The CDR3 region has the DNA TGTGCCAGCAGTCAAGGGACTAGCGGGAGTAATGAGCAGTTCTTC. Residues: CASSQGTSGSNEQFF.

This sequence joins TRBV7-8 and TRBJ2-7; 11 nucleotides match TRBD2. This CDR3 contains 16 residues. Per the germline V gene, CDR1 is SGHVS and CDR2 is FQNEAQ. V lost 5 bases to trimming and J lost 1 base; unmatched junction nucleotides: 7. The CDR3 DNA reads TGTGCCAGCAGCCCTGGGACTAGCGGTGGTTCCTACGAGCAGTACTTC. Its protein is CASSPGTSGGSYEQYF.

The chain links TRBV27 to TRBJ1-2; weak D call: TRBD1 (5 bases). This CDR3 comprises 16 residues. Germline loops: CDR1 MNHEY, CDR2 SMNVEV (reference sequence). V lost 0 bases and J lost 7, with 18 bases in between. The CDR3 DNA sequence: TGTGCCAGCAGTTTATCGTGGGCAGGGCCTAATCCTGGCTACACCTTC. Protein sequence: CASSLSWAGPNPGYTF.

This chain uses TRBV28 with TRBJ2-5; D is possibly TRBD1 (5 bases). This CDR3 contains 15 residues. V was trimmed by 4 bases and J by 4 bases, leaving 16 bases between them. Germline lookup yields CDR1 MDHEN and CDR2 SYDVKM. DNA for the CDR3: TGTGCCAGCAGTTCGGAGACAGAGAAACGAGAGACCCAGTACTTC. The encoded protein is CASSSETEKRETQYF.

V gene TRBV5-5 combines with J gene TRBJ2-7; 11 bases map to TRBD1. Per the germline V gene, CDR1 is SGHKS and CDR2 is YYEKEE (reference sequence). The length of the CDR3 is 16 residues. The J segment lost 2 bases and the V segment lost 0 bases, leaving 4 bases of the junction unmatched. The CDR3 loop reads CASSLVRGQGAYEQYF. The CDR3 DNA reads TGTGCCAGCAGCTTGGTGAGGGGACAGGGGGCCTACGAGCAGTACTTC.

As DNA, the CDR3 is TGTGCCAGCAGCCTGGGTTACGATGAGCAGTTCTTC. It is translated as CASSLGYDEQFF. The chain uses TRBV13 and TRBJ2-1; D is ambiguous. Trimming stripped 5 bases from V and 8 bases from J, with 10 bases between. Germline V gene data show CDR1 as PRHDT and CDR2 as FYEKMQ (reference sequence). The CDR3 has 12 amino acids.

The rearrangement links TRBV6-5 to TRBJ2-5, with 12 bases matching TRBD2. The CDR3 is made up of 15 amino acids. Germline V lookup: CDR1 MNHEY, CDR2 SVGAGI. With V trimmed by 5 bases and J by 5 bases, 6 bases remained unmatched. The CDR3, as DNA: TGTGCCAGCAGTACTCCTAGCGGGGGGGAGGAGACCCAGTACTTC. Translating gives CASSTPSGGEETQYF.

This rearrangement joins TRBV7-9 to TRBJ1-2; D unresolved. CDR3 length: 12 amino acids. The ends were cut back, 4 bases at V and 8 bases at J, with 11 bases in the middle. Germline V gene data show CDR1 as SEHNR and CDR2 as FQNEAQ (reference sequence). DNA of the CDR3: TGTGCCAGCAGCTCGGACCCGGTGGGCTACACCTTC. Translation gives CASSSDPVGYTF.

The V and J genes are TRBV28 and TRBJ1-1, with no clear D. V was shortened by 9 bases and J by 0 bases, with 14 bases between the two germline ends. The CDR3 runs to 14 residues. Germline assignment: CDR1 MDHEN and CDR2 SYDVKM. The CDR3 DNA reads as TGTGCCAGGAGGAGGGTACACTTGAACACTGAAGCTTTCTTT. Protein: CARRRVHLNTEAFF.